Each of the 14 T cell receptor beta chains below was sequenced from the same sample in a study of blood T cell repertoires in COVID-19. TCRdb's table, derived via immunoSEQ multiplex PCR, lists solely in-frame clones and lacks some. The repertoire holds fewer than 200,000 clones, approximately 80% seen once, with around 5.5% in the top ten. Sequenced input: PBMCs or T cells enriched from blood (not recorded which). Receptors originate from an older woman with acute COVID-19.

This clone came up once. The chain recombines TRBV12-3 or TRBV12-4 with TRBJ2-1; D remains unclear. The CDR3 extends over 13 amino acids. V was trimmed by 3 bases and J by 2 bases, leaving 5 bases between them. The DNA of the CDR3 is TGTGCCAGCAGTTTCCGGGCCTACAATGAGCAGTTCTTC. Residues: CASSFRAYNEQFF.

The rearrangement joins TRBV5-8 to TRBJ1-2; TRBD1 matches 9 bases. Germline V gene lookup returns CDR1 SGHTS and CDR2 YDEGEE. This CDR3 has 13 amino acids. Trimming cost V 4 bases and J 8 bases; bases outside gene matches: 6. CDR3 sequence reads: CASSPQGAGGYTF. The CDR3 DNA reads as TGTGCCAGCAGCCCACAGGGGGCGGGGGGCTACACCTTC. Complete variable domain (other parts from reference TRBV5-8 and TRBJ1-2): EAGVTQSPTHLIKTRGQQATLRCSPISGHTSVYWYQQALGLGLQFLLWYDEGEERNRGNFPPRFSGRQFPNYSSELNVNALELEDSALYLCASSPQGAGGYTFGSGTRLTVV.

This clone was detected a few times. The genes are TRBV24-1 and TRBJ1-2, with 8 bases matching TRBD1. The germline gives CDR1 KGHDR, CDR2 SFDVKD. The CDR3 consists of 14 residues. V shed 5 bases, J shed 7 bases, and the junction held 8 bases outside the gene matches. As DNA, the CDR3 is TGTGCCACCAGTGGGACAGGGCGGGTTGGTGGCTACACCTTC. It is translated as CATSGTGRVGGYTF.

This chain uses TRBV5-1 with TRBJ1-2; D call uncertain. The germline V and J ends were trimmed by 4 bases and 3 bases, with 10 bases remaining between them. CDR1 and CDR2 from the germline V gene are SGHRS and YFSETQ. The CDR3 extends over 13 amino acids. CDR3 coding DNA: TGCGCCAGCAGCCCGAGTAGCGACTATGGCTACACCTTC. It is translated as CASSPSSDYGYTF.

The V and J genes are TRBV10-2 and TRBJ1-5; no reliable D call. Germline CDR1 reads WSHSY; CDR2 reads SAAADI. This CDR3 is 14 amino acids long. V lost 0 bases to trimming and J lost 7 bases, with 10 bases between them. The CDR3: CASSESRKEQPQHF. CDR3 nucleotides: TGCGCCAGCAGTGAGTCCCGAAAAGAGCAGCCCCAGCATTTT.

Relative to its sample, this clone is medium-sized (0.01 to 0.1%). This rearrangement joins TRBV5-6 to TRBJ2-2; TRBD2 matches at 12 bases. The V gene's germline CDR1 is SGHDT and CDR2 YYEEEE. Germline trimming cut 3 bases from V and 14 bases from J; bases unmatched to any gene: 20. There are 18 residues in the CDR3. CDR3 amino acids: CASSSIWTSGEIDGRLFF. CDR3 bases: TGTGCCAGCAGCTCTATCTGGACTAGCGGGGAGATAGACGGGCGACTGTTTTTT.

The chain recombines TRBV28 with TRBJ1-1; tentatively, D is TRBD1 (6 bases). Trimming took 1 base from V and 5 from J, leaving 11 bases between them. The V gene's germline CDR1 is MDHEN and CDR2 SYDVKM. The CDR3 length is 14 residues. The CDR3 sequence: CASSLYQGWTEAFF. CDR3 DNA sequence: TGTGCCAGCAGTTTATATCAGGGGTGGACTGAAGCTTTCTTT.

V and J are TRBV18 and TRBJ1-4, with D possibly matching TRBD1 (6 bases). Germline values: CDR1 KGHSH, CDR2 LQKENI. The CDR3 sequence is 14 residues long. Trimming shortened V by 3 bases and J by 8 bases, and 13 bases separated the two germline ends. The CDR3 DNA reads TGTGCCAGCTCACCGGGGACACCTATGGAAAAACTGTTTTTT. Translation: CASSPGTPMEKLFF.

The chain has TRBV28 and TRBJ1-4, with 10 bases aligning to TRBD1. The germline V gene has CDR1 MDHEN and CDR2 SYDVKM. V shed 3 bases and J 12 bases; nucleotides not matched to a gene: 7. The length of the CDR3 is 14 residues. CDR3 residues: CASSLARQGAELFF. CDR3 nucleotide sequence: TGTGCCAGCAGTTTGGCCCGACAGGGGGCAGAACTGTTTTTT.

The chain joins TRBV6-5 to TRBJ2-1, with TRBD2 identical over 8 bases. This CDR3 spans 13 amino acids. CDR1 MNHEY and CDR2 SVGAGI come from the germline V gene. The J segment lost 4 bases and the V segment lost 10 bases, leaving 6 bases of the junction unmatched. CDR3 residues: CATVTSGYNEQFF. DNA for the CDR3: TGTGCCACCGTTACTAGCGGTTACAATGAGCAGTTCTTC.

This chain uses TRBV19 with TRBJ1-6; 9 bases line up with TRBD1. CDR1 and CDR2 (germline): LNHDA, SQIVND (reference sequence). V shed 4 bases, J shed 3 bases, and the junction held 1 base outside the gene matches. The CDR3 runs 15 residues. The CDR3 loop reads CASSTDRGYNSPLHF. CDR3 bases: TGTGCCAGTAGTACGGACAGGGGCTATAATTCACCCCTCCACTTT. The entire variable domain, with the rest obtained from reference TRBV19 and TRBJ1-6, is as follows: DGGITQSPKYLFRKEGQNVTLSCEQNLNHDAMYWYRQDPGQGLRLIYYSQIVNDFQKGDIAEGYSVSREKKESFPLTVTSAQKNPTAFYLCASSTDRGYNSPLHFGNGTRLTVT.

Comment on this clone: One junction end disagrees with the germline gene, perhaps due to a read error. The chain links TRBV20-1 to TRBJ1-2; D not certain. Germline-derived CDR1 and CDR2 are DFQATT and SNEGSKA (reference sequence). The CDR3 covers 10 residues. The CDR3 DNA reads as TGCAGTGCTGGCCATCAACAGCCCTCCTTC. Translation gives CSAGHQQPSF.

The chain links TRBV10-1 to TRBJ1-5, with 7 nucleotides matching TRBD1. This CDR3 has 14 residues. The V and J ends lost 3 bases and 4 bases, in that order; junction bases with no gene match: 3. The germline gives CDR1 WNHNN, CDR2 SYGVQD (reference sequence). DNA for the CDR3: TGCGCCAGCAGTGAAGGGACAGTAAATCAGCCCCAGCATTTT. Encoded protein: CASSEGTVNQPQHF.

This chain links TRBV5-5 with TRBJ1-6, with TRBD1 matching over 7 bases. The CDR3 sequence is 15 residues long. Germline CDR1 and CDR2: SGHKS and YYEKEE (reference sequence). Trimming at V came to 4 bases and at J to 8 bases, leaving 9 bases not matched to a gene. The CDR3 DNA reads TGTGCCAGCAGCCTAGTACAGGGGAAGGATTCACCCCTCCACTTT. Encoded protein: CASSLVQGKDSPLHF.